These 20 T cell receptor beta chains were all obtained from the same sample, sequenced in a study of CD8 T cells in Susac syndrome. The RNA input was about 0.5 to 1 ug, and it was reverse transcribed with random hexamers. TCRdb re-analysed the immunoSEQ multiplex PCR reads in MiXCR, keeping a single row per CDR3 protein. This table holds 180,000 or so distinct CDR3 sequences, about 95% found once. Sequences were obtained from CD4+ T cells from PBMCs. These receptors all stem from a human donor in good health.

The table lists this clonotype with a few counts. The V gene is TRBV2, the J gene TRBJ1-5; D call uncertain. From germline, CDR1 is SNHLY and CDR2 FYNNEI. V was clipped by 6 bases and J by 2 bases, with 8 bases between them. The CDR3 spans 13 residues. The CDR3 spells CASSLQGNQPQHF. The CDR3, as DNA: TGTGCCAGCAGCCTCCAGGGCAATCAGCCCCAGCATTTT.

This clonotype appeared a single time. V and J are TRBV9 and TRBJ1-1; weak D call: TRBD1 (6 bases). Between the trimmed V and J ends, which lost 0 bases and 3 bases, there was a span of 12 bases. The CDR3 covers 15 residues. CDR1 is SGDLS and CDR2 is YYNGEE in the germline V gene. DNA for the CDR3: TGTGCCAGCAGCGTAGTAGGGGGAACGGACACTGAAGCTTTCTTT. Its translation: CASSVVGGTDTEAFF.

The chain employs TRBV2 and TRBJ2-1, with 7 positions matching TRBD2. There are 13 residues in the CDR3. The trim removed 8 bases at V and 4 bases at J, leaving 5 bases unmatched. The V gene's germline CDR1 is SNHLY and CDR2 FYNNEI. The CDR3 sequence: CASVTGGYNEQFF. CDR3 nucleotide sequence: TGTGCCAGCGTAACGGGAGGTTACAATGAGCAGTTCTTC.

CDR3 DNA sequence: TGTGCCAGCAGTTGGGGACAGGGGGATGGAGATACGCAGTATTTT. Translating gives CASSWGQGDGDTQYF. The genes are TRBV6-6 and TRBJ2-3, with 11 bases that match TRBD1. V shed 4 bases and J 5 bases; nucleotides not matched to a gene: 5. The CDR3 contains 15 residues. The V gene's germline CDR1 is MNHNY and CDR2 SVGAGI (reference sequence).

The chain links TRBV4-2 to TRBJ2-1; 12 bases agree with TRBD2. V lost 3 bases, J lost 7 bases, and 7 bases stayed unmatched. Germline CDR1 and CDR2: LGHNA and YNFKEQ. The CDR3 extends over 16 amino acids. This CDR3 is CASSQVLAGGGNEQFF. The DNA of the CDR3 is TGTGCCAGCAGCCAGGTACTAGCGGGAGGAGGAAATGAGCAGTTCTTC.

This rearrangement joins TRBV29-1 to TRBJ2-1; no definite D call. The CDR3 is made up of 13 amino acids. Germline-derived CDR1 and CDR2 are SQVTM and ANQGSEA. The V end was cut by 6 bases, the J end by 0 bases, with 9 bases between. The DNA for the CDR3 is TGCAGCGTCACCGGAAGCTCCTACAATGAGCAGTTCTTC. Translation gives CSVTGSSYNEQFF.

V and J are TRBV20-1 and TRBJ2-7; TRBD1 matches at 9 bases. The length of the CDR3 is 13 residues. Germline CDR1 DFQATT, CDR2 SNEGSKA (reference sequence). The J segment lost 6 bases and the V segment lost 8 bases, leaving 11 bases of the junction unmatched. CDR3 sequence reads: CSSPGTGTSEQYF. The CDR3 DNA reads as TGCAGTTCCCCCGGGACAGGGACCTCCGAGCAGTACTTC.

The chain is built from TRBV20-1 and TRBJ2-3, with D maybe TRBD1 (6 bases). The germline CDR1 and CDR2 sequences are DFQATT and SNEGSKA (reference sequence). The CDR3 sequence is 14 residues long. V was clipped by 6 bases and J by 2 bases, with 15 bases between them. CDR3 bases: TGCAGTGCCCAGGCAGGGGCGATCACAGATACGCAGTATTTT. It encodes CSAQAGAITDTQYF.

This clonotype appeared a few times. V is TRBV7-6 and J is TRBJ2-3; no clear D. The CDR3 has 12 residues. Germline assignment: CDR1 SGHVS and CDR2 FNYEAQ. V shed 3 bases and J shed 6 bases, with 7 bases lying between them. The CDR3 region has the DNA TGTGCCAGCAGCTTTTTGGGGGATACGCAGTATTTT. Translating gives CASSFLGDTQYF.

V usage is TRBV9 and J usage is TRBJ2-1, with 7 bases fitting TRBD2. This CDR3 has 17 residues. Per germline, CDR1 SGDLS and CDR2 YYNGEE. J lost 2 bases, V lost 3 bases, and 11 bases had no gene match. CDR3 region: CASSALSSAGPYNEQFF. The CDR3 nucleotides are TGTGCCAGCAGCGCGCTGTCGTCAGCGGGACCCTACAATGAGCAGTTCTTC.

The genes are TRBV29-1 and TRBJ2-1; 9 bases align to TRBD1. Unmatched junction bases numbered 8, after V lost 7 bases and J lost 7 bases. This CDR3 region has 13 residues. Germline CDR1 SQVTM, CDR2 ANQGSEA. The CDR3 here is CSAGGQGNNEQFF. DNA of the CDR3: TGCAGCGCGGGAGGACAGGGGAATAATGAGCAGTTCTTC.

The rearrangement uses TRBV4-2 and TRBJ2-7; 7 bases agree with TRBD2. The V gene's germline CDR1 is LGHNA and CDR2 YNFKEQ. V lost 3 bases and J lost 6; bases outside the gene matches: 17. This CDR3 has 17 residues. Here the CDR3 reads CASSHSGGETGGGEQYF. The CDR3 nucleotides read TGTGCCAGCAGCCACTCAGGAGGGGAGACGGGAGGAGGCGAGCAGTACTTC.

The J gene is TRBJ2-2, the V gene TRBV6-4, with D unresolved. The V end was cut by 5 bases, the J end by 1 base, with 8 bases between. This CDR3 spans 14 amino acids. Germline CDR1 and CDR2: MRHNA and SNTAGT. CDR3 nucleotide sequence: TGTGCCAGCAGTCTTCAATTGAACACCGGGGAGCTGTTTTTT. This translates into CASSLQLNTGELFF.

This clonotype appeared once. The V call is TRBV9, the J call TRBJ2-7; 7 bases map to TRBD2. V gave up 0 bases and J gave up 0 bases; unmatched junction bases: 6. The V gene's germline CDR1 is SGDLS and CDR2 YYNGEE. The CDR3 runs to 16 residues. The CDR3 reads CASSVAGGPFSYEQYF. The DNA for the CDR3 is TGTGCCAGCAGCGTAGCGGGAGGTCCGTTCTCCTACGAGCAGTACTTC.

This clonotype was recorded once. The V gene is TRBV14, the J gene TRBJ1-2; TRBD1 matches at 7 bases. V shed 2 bases and J 4 bases; nucleotides not matched to a gene: 1. The CDR3 spans 13 residues. Looked up from germline, CDR1 is SGHDN and CDR2 is FVKESK. The DNA of the CDR3 is TGTGCCAGCAGCCAATGGGACAGCTATGGCTACACCTTC. Encoded protein: CASSQWDSYGYTF.

The chain uses TRBV27 and TRBJ1-1; no clear D gene. Trimming pared 5 bases from V and 11 bases from J, leaving 18 bases between. The CDR3 covers 13 residues. From germline, CDR1 is MNHEY and CDR2 SMNVEV (reference sequence). The CDR3 nucleotides read TGTGCCAGCAGTCCCGGGCCTTCTCGGGCGGCTTTCTTT. It is translated as CASSPGPSRAAFF.

This chain joins TRBV12-3 or TRBV12-4 and TRBJ2-1; 9 bases agree with TRBD1. With V trimmed by 2 bases and J by 7 bases, 6 bases remained unmatched. The CDR3 contains 15 residues. The CDR3 DNA follows: TGTGCCAGCAGTTTAATGGGACAGGGATTGAATGAGCAGTTCTTC. It specifies CASSLMGQGLNEQFF.

This chain links TRBV29-1 with TRBJ1-4; TRBD1 aligns across 9 bases. The CDR3 spans 13 residues. Germline V gene lookup returns CDR1 SQVTM and CDR2 ANQGSEA. J was trimmed by 10 bases and V by 5 bases; bases with no gene match: 8. CDR3 sequence (DNA): TGCAGCGTTACAACCGGGACAGGGACAAAACTGTTTTTT. It specifies CSVTTGTGTKLFF.

As DNA, the CDR3 is TGTGCCAGCAGTTACTCGATGAGTCCTCTAGGTCGAGAGCAGTTCTTC. Protein sequence: CASSYSMSPLGREQFF. V usage is TRBV6-5 and J usage is TRBJ2-1; D uncertain. Per the germline V gene, CDR1 is MNHEY and CDR2 is SVGAGI. CDR3 length equals 16 residues. Trimming left V 0 bases short and J 10 bases short, with 19 bases between.

The CDR3 reads CATSRGQGGKTQYF. DNA for the CDR3: TGTGCCACCAGCAGAGGACAGGGGGGAAAGACCCAGTACTTC. The chain recombines TRBV15 with TRBJ2-5; 9 nucleotides line up with TRBD1. The length of the CDR3 is 14 residues. Trimming cost V 1 base and J 6 bases; bases outside gene matches: 3. Germline V CDR1 and CDR2: LNHNV, YYDKDF (reference sequence).